Detailed here is one T cell receptor (beta chain). Its cognate antigen is unknown. The data originate from a study of OX40 agonist ivuxolimab in advanced cancers. Across the study: In this cohort, patients received ivuxolimab, an agonistic anti-OX40 (CD134) antibody. The study gave patients intravenous ivuxolimab at 0.01 to 10 mg/kg every 2 weeks. Partial responses were achieved by three patients, of whom one had hepatocellular carcinoma and two had cutaneous melanoma. Findings and limits, study-wide: CD8+ T cells averaged more expanded clones than CD4+.

TCRdb keeps only in-frame clones here, not all; method: immunoSEQ multiplex PCR. The repertoire includes 25,000 to 30,000 clones, around 85% of them detected once, and about 26% sits in the top ten. Per the germline V gene, CDR1 is LNHDA and CDR2 is SQIVND (reference sequence). J gave up 2 bases and V 7 bases, and 5 bases lay outside the gene matches. CDR3 size: 14 residues. This material consisted of CD4+ or CD8+ T cells sorted from blood, taken in a trial of the OX40 agonist ivuxolimab. This clonotype originated in an adult with an advanced solid tumor such as melanoma, head and neck, liver or kidney cancer. This chain links TRBV19 with TRBJ2-7, with 10 bases aligning to TRBD1. CDR3 in DNA: TGTGCCAGTACCTTTGGGACAGGGGCCTACGAGCAGTACTTC. This encodes CASTFGTGAYEQYF.